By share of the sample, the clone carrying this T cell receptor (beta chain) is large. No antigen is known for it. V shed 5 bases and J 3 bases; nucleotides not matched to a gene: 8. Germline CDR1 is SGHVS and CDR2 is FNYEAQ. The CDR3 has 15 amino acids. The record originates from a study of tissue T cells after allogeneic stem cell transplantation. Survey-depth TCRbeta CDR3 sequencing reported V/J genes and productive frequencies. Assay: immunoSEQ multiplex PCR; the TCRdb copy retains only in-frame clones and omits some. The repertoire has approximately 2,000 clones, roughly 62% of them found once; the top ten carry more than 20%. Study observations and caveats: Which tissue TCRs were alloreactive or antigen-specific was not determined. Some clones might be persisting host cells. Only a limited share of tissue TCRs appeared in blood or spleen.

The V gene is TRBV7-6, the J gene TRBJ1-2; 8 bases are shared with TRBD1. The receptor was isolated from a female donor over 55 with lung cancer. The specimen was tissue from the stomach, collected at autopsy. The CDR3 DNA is TGTGCCAGCAGCCCAGGACAGGGAATAGACTATGGCTACACCTTC. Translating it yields CASSPGQGIDYGYTF.